Presented here are 5 T cell receptor beta chains from one specimen sequenced in a study of regulatory T cells in long-lasting Graves disease. Building the TCR beta libraries relied on iRepertoire HTBI primers, and CDR3 regions underwent Arm-PCR. TCRdb reanalysed the multiplex PCR reads using MiXCR and keeps one entry per CDR3 protein. The sample has 390,000 or so distinct CDR3 sequences, 20% to 25% seen once. Regarding time point: persistent/refractory GD, antithyroid drugs over 5 years with positive TRAb. From PBMCs, RNA was extracted and then used to make the TCR library. The sequencing used peripheral blood mononuclear cells (PBMCs), collected when the disease was refractory, from a patient treated with antithyroid drugs. All receptors come from a middle-aged woman with Graves disease.

A few counts support this clonotype. The gene calls are TRBV20-1 and TRBJ2-5; D is uncertain. Trimming removed 4 bases from V and 1 base from J, with 10 bases in between. CDR1 and CDR2 (germline): DFQATT, SNEGSKA (reference sequence). The CDR3 is made up of 13 amino acids. The DNA of the CDR3 is TGCAGTGCTATTCGGCAACCCCAAGAGACCCAGTACTTC. Residues: CSAIRQPQETQYF.

In this sample, this clonotype turned up once. The chain has TRBV12-3 or TRBV12-4 and TRBJ2-5, with D tentatively TRBD2 (5 bases). This CDR3 region has 14 residues. V was clipped by 4 bases and J by 6 bases, with 15 bases between them. Here the CDR3 reads CASSSRGQSQTQYF. In DNA, the CDR3 is TGTGCCAGCAGTTCCCGGGGTCAGAGCCAGACCCAGTACTTC.

This clonotype has at least ten counts. The chain employs TRBV2 and TRBJ2-7; D is uncertain. Germline V CDR1 and CDR2: SNHLY, FYNNEI. The CDR3 covers 13 residues. V was clipped by 5 bases and J by 4 bases, with 12 bases between them. CDR3 nucleotide sequence: TGTGCCAGCAGTTTCAATCGACGGTACGAGCAGTACTTC. This encodes CASSFNRRYEQYF.

V is TRBV10-3 and J is TRBJ2-7; D not certain. The CDR3 covers 13 residues. Germline V CDR1 and CDR2: ENHRY, SYGVKD. Between the trimmed V and J ends, which lost 0 bases and 6 bases, there was a span of 9 bases. Written as DNA, the CDR3 is TGTGCCATCAGTGAGTCGTGGCGACCCGAGCAGTACTTC. Amino acid sequence: CAISESWRPEQYF.

This chain uses TRBV30 with TRBJ1-5; D is unclear. The CDR3 length is 13 residues. Germline CDR1 is GTSNPN and CDR2 is SVGIG (reference sequence). V was pared by 3 bases and J by 4 bases, with 10 bases between. The CDR3 loop reads CAWRGRNNQPQHF. CDR3 bases: TGTGCCTGGAGAGGGCGTAATAATCAGCCCCAGCATTTT.